These T cell receptor beta chains were read from a single sample in a study of blood T cell repertoires in COVID-19. This table comes from immunoSEQ multiplex PCR, and its TCRdb copy is limited to in-frame clones, with some not included. The sample has roughly 210,000 clones, around 86% seen once; the top ten hold approximately 7.3%. Sequencing was performed on PBMCs or T cells enriched from blood (not recorded which). These receptors were obtained from a man between 25 and 39 years old in a cohort exposed to, infected with or recovered from COVID-19 (not recorded which). Each CDR3 is given with its conserved first and last residue. The D gene is left open where the match is weak. Rows may omit the clone size; those that give it use once, few, many or a size class.

v_call	clone_size	j_call	d_call	cdr3_aa	cdr3_nt
TRBV29-1	NA	TRBJ2-7	TRBD1	CSVGFRGTEGYEQYF	TGCAGCGTTGGGTTCCGAGGGACAGAGGGCTACGAGCAGTACTTC
TRBV27	NA	TRBJ2-3	TRBD2	CASSRLAGNTDTQYF	TGTGCCAGCAGCAGACTAGCGGGAAACACAGATACGCAGTATTTT
TRBV15	NA	TRBJ2-2	NA	CATGADTGELFF	TGTGCCACCGGGGCCGACACCGGGGAGCTGTTTTTT
TRBV5-1	NA	TRBJ1-4	NA	CASSSVGAPNEKLFF	TGCGCCAGCAGCTCGGTGGGAGCGCCGAATGAAAAACTGTTTTTT
TRBV19	once	TRBJ2-1	TRBD2	CASSISLAGGSEQFF	TGTGCCAGTAGTATTTCCCTAGCGGGAGGGAGTGAGCAGTTCTTC
TRBV2	once	TRBJ1-1	NA	CASSPSGQLEAFF	TGTGCCAGCAGCCCCAGTGGACAGCTTGAAGCTTTCTTT
TRBV7-2	NA	TRBJ2-7	NA	CASSSPEDSYEQYF	TGTGCCAGCAGCTCTCCCGAGGACTCCTACGAGCAGTACTTC
TRBV6-4	once	TRBJ2-1	TRBD2	CASSELAGVSNEQFF	TGTGCCAGCAGTGAACTAGCGGGAGTATCCAATGAGCAGTTCTTC
TRBV18	NA	TRBJ1-5	TRBD1	CASSPGQGAGDQPQHF	TGTGCCAGCTCACCTGGACAGGGGGCGGGAGATCAGCCCCAGCATTTT
TRBV6-5	once	TRBJ1-4	NA	CASIRQATNEKLFF	TGTGCCAGCATTCGACAGGCAACTAATGAAAAACTGTTTTTT
TRBV24-1	many	TRBJ1-2	NA	CATSDYSNYGYTF	TGTGCCACCAGTGATTATAGTAATTATGGCTACACCTTC
TRBV15	NA	TRBJ2-2	NA	CATSREWDTANTGELFF	TGTGCCACCAGCAGAGAGTGGGACACTGCGAACACCGGGGAGCTGTTTTTT
TRBV3-1/TRBV3-2	NA	TRBJ1-2	NA	CASSQVTQMGYTF	TGTGCCAGCAGCCAAGTTACACAGATGGGCTACACCTTC
TRBV28	NA	TRBJ2-1	TRBD2	CASRPEPGLAVNEQFF	TGTGCCAGCAGACCTGAACCGGGACTAGCGGTCAATGAGCAGTTCTTC
TRBV7-2	few	TRBJ2-1	NA	CASSLAPGLSYNEQFF	TGTGCCAGCAGCTTAGCGCCGGGACTCTCCTACAATGAGCAGTTCTTC
TRBV9	once	TRBJ2-2	TRBD2	CASSGGAGELFF	TGTGCCAGCAGTGGGGGGGCCGGGGAGCTGTTTTTT
TRBV2	NA	TRBJ1-4	NA	CASRFRRDRIEKLFF	TGTGCCAGCAGGTTCCGCCGGGATAGAATCGAAAAACTGTTTTTT